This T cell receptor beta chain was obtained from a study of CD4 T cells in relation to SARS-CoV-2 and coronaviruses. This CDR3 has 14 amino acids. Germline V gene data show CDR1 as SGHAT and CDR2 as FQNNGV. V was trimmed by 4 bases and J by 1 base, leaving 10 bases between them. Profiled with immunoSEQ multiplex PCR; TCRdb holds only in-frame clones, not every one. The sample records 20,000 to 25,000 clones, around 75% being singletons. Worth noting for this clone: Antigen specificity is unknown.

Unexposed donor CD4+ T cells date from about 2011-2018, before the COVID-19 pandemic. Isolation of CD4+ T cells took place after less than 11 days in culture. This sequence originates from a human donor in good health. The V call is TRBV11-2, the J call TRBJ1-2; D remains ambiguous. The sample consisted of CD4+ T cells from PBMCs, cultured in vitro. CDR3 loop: CASSSTDGNYGYTF. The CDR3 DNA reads TGTGCCAGCAGCTCCACCGACGGTAACTATGGCTACACCTTC.